The clone carrying this TCR beta chain appeared many times. No antigen is known for it. These data are taken from a study of T cells in Graves' hyperthyroidism and ophthalmopathy. Hyperthyroidism of Graves' type that showed no ophthalmopathy progression within 18 months was stable. The germline gives CDR1 KGHDR, CDR2 SFDVKD. With 4 bases clipped from V and 4 bases from J, the junction kept 11 bases outside the gene matches. The CDR3 is made up of 17 amino acids. Amplified regions were TCR beta CDR3 sequences from RNA transcripts. Using the HTBI primer set, a first-round RT-PCR was run on the TCR CDR3. MiXCR, applied by TCRdb to the multiplex PCR reads, yields one record per CDR3 protein. This sample has approximately 430,000 distinct CDR3 sequences; about a sixth occur once, and the top ten carry 14%. Overall study findings and caveats: Within blood appeared most thyroid clonotypes that had expanded above 0.001.

The V and J genes are TRBV24-1 and TRBJ2-5; 10 nucleotides line up with TRBD1. Input material: blood. The receptor's source is a woman aged 18-29 years with Graves' hyperthyroidism. This CDR3 is CATSDADGQGGRETQYF. The CDR3 DNA is TGTGCCACCAGTGACGCGGATGGACAGGGGGGGAGAGAGACCCAGTACTTC.